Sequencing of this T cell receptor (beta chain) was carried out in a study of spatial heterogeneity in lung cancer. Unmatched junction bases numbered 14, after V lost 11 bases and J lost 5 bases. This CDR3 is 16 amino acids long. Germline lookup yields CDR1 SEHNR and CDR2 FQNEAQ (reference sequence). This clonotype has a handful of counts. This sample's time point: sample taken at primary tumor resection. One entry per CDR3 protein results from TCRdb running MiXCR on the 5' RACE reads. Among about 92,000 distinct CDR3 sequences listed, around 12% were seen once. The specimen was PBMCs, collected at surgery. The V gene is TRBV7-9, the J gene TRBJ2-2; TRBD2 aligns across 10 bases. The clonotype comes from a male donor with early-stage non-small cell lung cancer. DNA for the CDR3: TGTGCCTGCGGGACTAGCGATTTCAGGGGGACCGGGGAGCTGTTTTTT. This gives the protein CACGTSDFRGTGELFF.